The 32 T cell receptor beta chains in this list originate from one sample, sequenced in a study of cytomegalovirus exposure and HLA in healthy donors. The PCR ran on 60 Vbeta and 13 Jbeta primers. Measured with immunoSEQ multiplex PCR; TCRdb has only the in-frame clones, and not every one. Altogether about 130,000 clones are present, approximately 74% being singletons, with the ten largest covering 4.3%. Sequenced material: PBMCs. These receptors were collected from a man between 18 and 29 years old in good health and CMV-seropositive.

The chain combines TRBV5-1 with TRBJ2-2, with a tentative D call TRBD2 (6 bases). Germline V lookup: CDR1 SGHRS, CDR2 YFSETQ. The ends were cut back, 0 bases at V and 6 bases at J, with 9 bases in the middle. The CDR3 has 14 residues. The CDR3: CASSLVGTAGELFF. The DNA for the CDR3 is TGCGCCAGCAGCTTGGTAGGGACTGCCGGGGAGCTGTTTTTT.

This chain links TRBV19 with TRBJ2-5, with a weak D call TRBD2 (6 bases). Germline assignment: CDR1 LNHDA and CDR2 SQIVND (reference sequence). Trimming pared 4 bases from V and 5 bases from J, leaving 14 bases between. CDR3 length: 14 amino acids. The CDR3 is CASSKETGEETQYF. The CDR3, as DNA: TGTGCCAGTAGTAAAGAGACGGGAGAGGAGACCCAGTACTTC.

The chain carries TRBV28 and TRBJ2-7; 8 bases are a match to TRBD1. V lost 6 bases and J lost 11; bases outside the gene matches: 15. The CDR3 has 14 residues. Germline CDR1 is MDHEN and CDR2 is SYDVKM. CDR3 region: CASRPQGAPDSEYF. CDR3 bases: TGTGCCAGCAGGCCTCAGGGGGCGCCGGATTCCGAGTACTTC.

As DNA, the CDR3 is TGCAGCGGGGGGACAGGGGACACCTACGAGCAGTACTTC. This sequence encodes CSGGTGDTYEQYF. The J gene is TRBJ2-7, the V gene TRBV29-1, with TRBD1 matching over 10 bases. This CDR3 spans 13 amino acids. V lost 7 bases, J lost 2 bases, and 5 bases stayed unmatched. CDR1 and CDR2 (germline): SQVTM, ANQGSEA.

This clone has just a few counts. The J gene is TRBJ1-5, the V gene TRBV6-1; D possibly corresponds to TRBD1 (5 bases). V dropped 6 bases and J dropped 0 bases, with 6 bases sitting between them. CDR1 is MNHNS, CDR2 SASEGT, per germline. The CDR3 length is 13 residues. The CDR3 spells CASSQGSNQPQHF. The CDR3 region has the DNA TGTGCCAGCAGCCAGGGTAGCAATCAGCCCCAGCATTTT.

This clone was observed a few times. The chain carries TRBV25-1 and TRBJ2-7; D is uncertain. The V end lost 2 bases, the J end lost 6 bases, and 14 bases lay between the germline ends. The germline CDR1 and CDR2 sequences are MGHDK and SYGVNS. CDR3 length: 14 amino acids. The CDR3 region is CASSEIQAIAEQYF. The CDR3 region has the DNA TGTGCCAGCAGTGAAATTCAGGCGATCGCCGAGCAGTACTTC.

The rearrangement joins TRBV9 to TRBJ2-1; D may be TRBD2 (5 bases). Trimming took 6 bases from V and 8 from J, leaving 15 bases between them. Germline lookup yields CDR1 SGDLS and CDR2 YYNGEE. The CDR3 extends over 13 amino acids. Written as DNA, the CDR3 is TGTGCCAGCACAACTAGTCTTATAGATGAGCAGTTCTTC. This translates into CASTTSLIDEQFF. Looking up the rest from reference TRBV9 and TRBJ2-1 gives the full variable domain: DSGVTQTPKHLITATGQRVTLRCSPRSGDLSVYWYQQSLDQGLQFLIQYYNGEERAKGNILERFSAQQFPDLHSELNLSSLELGDSALYFCASTTSLIDEQFFGPGTRLTVL.

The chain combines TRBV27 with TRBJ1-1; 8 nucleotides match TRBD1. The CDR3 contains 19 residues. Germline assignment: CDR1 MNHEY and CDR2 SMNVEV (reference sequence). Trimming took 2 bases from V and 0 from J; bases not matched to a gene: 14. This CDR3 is CASSLRSTGEGSVNTEAFF. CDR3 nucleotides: TGTGCCAGCAGTTTACGGTCGACAGGGGAGGGATCGGTGAACACTGAAGCTTTCTTT.

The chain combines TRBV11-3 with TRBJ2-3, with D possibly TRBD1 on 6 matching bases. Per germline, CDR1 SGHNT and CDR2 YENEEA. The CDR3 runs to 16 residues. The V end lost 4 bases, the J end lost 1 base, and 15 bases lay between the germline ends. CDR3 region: CASSSGQPGGTDTQYF. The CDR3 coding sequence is TGTGCCAGCAGCTCCGGACAGCCAGGGGGCACAGATACGCAGTATTTT.

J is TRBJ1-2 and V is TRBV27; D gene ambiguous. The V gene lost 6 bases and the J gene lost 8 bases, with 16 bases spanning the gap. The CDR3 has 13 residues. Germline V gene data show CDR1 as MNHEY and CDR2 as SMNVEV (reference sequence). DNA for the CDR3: TGTGCCAGCAGGGGCCCCGGACTGTGGGGCTACACCTTC. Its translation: CASRGPGLWGYTF.

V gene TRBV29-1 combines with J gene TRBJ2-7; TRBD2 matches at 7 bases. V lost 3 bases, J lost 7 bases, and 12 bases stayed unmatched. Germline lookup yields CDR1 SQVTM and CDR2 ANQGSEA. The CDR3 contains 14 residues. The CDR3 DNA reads TGCAGCGTTGAGGATGAGACAGTGGGAGGGGAGCAGTACTTC. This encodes CSVEDETVGGEQYF.

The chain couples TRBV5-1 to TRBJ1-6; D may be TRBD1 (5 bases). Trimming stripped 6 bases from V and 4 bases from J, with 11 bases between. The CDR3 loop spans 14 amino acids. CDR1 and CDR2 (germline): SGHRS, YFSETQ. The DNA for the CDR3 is TGCGCCAGCAAAACACAGGAGTATAATTCACCCCTCCACTTT. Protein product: CASKTQEYNSPLHF.

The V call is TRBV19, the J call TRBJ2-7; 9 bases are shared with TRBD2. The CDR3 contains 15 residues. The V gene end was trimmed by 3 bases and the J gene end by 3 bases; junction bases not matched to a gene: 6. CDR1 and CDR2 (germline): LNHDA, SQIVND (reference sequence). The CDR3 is CASSIPLAGVYEQYF. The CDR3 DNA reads TGTGCCAGTAGTATCCCACTAGCGGGCGTCTACGAGCAGTACTTC. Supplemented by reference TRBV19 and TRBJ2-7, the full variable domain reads DGGITQSPKYLFRKEGQNVTLSCEQNLNHDAMYWYRQDPGQGLRLIYYSQIVNDFQKGDIAEGYSVSREKKESFPLTVTSAQKNPTAFYLCASSIPLAGVYEQYFGPGTRLTVT.

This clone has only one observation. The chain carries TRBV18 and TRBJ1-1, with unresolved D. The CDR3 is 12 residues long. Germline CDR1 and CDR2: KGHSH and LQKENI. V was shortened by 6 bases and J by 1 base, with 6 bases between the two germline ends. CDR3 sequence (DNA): TGTGCCAGCTCTTCGGGGAACACTGAAGCTTTCTTT. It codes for CASSSGNTEAFF.

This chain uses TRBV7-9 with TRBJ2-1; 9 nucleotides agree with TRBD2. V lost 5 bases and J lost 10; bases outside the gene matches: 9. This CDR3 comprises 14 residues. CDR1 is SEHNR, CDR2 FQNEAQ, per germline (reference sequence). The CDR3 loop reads CASSPQRGAGEQFF. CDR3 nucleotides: TGTGCCAGCAGCCCCCAGCGGGGGGCGGGGGAGCAGTTCTTC.

This chain's CDR3 is CASSVGTTGTGELFF. In nucleotides, the CDR3 is TGTGCCAGCAGCGTGGGGACAACGGGCACCGGGGAGCTGTTTTTT. The chain joins TRBV11-3 to TRBJ2-2, with TRBD1 as a possible D gene (6 bases). The CDR3 sequence is 15 residues long. CDR1 and CDR2 (germline): SGHNT, YENEEA. Between the trimmed V and J ends, which lost 5 bases and 4 bases, there was a span of 14 bases.

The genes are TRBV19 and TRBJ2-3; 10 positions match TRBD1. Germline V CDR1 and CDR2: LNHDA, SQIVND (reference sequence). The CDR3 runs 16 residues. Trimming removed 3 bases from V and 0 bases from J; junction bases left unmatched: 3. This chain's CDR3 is CASSMTGGSSTDTQYF. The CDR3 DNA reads TGTGCCAGTAGTATGACAGGGGGCAGTAGCACAGATACGCAGTATTTT.

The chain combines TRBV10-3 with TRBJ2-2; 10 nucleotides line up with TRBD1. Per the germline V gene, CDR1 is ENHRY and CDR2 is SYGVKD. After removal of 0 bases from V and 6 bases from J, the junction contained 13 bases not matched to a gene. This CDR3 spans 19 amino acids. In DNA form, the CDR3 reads TGTGCCATCAGTGAGTCTAAGTTCGACAGGGGGCTTTATGCCGGGGAGCTGTTTTTT. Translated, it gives CAISESKFDRGLYAGELFF.

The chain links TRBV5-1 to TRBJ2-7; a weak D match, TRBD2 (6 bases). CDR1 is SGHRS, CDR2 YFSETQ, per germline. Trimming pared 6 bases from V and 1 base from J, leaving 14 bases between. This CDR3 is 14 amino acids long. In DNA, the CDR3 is TGCGCCAGCATGGGCGGGGCGTCTTCCTACGAGCAGTACTTC. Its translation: CASMGGASSYEQYF.

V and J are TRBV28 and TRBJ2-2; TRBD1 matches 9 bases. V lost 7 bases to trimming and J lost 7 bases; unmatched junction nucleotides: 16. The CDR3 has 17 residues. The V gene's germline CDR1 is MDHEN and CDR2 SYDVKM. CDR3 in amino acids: CASTPSSGQGKNGELFF. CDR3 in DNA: TGTGCCAGCACCCCATCCTCGGGACAGGGAAAGAACGGGGAGCTGTTTTTT. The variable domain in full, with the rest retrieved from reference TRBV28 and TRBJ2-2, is DVKVTQSSRYLVKRTGEKVFLECVQDMDHENMFWYRQDPGLGLRLIYFSYDVKMKEKGDIPEGYSVSREKKERFSLILESASTNQTSMYLCASTPSSGQGKNGELFFGEGSRLTVL.

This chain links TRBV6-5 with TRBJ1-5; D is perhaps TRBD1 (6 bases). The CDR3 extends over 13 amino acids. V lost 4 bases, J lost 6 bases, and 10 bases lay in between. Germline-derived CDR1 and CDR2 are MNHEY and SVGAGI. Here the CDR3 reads CASSSGTLQPQHF. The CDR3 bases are TGTGCCAGCAGTTCCGGGACACTTCAGCCCCAGCATTTT.

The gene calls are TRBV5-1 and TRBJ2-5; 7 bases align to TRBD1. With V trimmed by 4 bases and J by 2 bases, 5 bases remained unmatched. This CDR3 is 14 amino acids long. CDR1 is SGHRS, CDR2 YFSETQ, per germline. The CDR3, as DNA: TGCGCCAGCAGCCTTGGACAGGCACAAGAGACCCAGTACTTC. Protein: CASSLGQAQETQYF.

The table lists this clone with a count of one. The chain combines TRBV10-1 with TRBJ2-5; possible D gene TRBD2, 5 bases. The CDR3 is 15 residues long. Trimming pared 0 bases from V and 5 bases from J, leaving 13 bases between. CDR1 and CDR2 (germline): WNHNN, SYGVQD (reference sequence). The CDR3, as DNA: TGCGCCAGCAGTGAGTCGCCCTCCCCGGGGGAGACCCAGTACTTC. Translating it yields CASSESPSPGETQYF.

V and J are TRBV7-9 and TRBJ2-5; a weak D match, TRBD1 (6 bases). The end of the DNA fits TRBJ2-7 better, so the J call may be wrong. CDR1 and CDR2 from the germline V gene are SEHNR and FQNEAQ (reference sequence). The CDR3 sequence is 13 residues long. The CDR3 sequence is CASSSWDIYEQYF. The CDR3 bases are TGTGCCAGCAGCTCCTGGGACATCTACGAGCAGTACTTC.

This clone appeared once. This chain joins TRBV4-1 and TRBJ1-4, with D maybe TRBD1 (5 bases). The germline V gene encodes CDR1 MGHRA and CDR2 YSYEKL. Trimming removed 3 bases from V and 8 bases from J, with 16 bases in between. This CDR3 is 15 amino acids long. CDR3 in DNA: TGCGCCAGCAGCCAGGTGGGGGGTCTCCGGGAAAAACTGTTTTTT. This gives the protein CASSQVGGLREKLFF.

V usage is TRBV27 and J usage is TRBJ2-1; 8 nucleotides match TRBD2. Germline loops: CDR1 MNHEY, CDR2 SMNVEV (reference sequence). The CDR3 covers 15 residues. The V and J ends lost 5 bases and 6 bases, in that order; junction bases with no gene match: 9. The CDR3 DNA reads TGTGCCAGCAGTCGCAGGGGACTAGGGTTCAATGAGCAGTTCTTC. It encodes CASSRRGLGFNEQFF.

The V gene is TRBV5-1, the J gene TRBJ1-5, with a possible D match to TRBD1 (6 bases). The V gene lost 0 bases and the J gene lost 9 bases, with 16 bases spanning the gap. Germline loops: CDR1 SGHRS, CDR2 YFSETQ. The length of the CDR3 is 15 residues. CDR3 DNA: TGCGCCAGCAGCTTGGAGCCAGGGGCCGCCGGGCCCCAGCATTTT. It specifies CASSLEPGAAGPQHF.

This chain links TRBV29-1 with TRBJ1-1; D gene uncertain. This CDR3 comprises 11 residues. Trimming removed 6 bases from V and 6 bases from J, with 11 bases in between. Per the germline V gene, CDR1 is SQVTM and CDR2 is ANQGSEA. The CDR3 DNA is TGCAGCGTAGCCCCCGGTGCTGAAGCTTTCTTT. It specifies CSVAPGAEAFF. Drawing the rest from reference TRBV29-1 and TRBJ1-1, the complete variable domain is SAVISQKPSRDICQRGTSLTIQCQVDSQVTMMFWYRQQPGQSLTLIATANQGSEATYESGFVIDKFPISRPNLTFSTLTVSNMSPEDSSIYLCSVAPGAEAFFGQGTRLTVV.

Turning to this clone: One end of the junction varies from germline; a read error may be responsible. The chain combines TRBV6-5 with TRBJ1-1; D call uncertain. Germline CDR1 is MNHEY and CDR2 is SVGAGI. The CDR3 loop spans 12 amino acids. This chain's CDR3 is CASSPGGLTSTF. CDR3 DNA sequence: TGTGCCAGCAGCCCAGGTGGCCTAACCTCGACCTTT.

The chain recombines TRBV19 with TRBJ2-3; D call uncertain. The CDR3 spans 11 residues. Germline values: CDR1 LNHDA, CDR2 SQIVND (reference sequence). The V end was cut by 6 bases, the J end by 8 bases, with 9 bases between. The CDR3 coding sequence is TGTGCCAGTAGCCGGGTGGGTACGCAGTATTTT. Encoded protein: CASSRVGTQYF.

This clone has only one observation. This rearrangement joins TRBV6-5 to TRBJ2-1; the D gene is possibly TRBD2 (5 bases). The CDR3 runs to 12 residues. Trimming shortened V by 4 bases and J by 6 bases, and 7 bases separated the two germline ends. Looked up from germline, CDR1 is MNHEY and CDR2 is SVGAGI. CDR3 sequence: CASSFGLNEQFF. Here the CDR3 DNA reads TGTGCCAGCAGTTTTGGACTCAATGAGCAGTTCTTC.

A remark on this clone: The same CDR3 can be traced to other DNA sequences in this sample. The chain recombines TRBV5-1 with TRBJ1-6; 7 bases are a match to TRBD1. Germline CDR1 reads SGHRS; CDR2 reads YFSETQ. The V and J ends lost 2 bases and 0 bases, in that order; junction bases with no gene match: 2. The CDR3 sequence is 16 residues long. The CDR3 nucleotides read TGCGCCAGCAGCTTACAGGGGAGCTCCTATAATTCACCCCTCCACTTT. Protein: CASSLQGSSYNSPLHF.